What follows describes a single T cell receptor beta chain. The antigen is not known. The CDR3 is 19 residues long. The trim removed 5 bases at V and 0 bases at J, leaving 15 bases unmatched. Germline lookup yields CDR1 MDHEN and CDR2 SYDVKM. This PCR relied on a set of 60 Vbeta primers and 13 Jbeta primers. Some clones are missing from TCRdb's copy, which holds only in-frame ones; the method was immunoSEQ multiplex PCR. In the table there are around 150,000 clones, around 80% of which are singletons. These data are taken from a study of cytomegalovirus exposure and HLA in healthy donors. Regarding the study as a whole: It was in a later analysis that TCR association rates were seen to vary by HLA locus, highest for DRB1 and lowest for HLA-C. Solely CMV serostatus was available to characterize immune exposure.

Input material: PBMCs. This TCR was sampled from a man in his forties in good health and CMV-seronegative. This chain uses TRBV28 with TRBJ1-5, with 8 positions matching TRBD1. CDR3 region: CASSGGLFGGQDSNQPQHF. The CDR3 DNA follows: TGTGCCAGCAGTGGGGGATTATTTGGGGGACAGGATAGCAATCAGCCCCAGCATTTT.